These 25 T cell receptor beta chains share one sample of origin, sequenced in a study of blood T cell repertoires in COVID-19. Method: immunoSEQ multiplex PCR; TCRdb's copy keeps in-frame clones and lacks some. This table holds roughly 70,000 clones, 91% found once. Sequencing was carried out using peripheral blood. The receptors here all came from an older woman with active COVID-19.

This sequence joins TRBV6-5 and TRBJ2-3, with D possibly matching TRBD2 (6 bases). Between the trimmed V and J ends, which lost 2 bases and 3 bases, there was a span of 15 bases. The V gene's germline CDR1 is MNHEY and CDR2 SVGAGI. The CDR3 runs to 16 residues. The CDR3 region is CASSYRRGVRTDTQYF. CDR3 nucleotides: TGTGCCAGCAGTTACCGGCGGGGTGTGCGGACAGATACGCAGTATTTT.

The chain recombines TRBV3-1 (or the pseudogene TRBV3-2) with TRBJ1-6; D might be TRBD1 (6 bases). V was shortened by 4 bases and J by 9 bases, with 16 bases between the two germline ends. Germline loops: CDR1 LGHDT, CDR2 YNNKEL (reference sequence). The CDR3 is 15 residues long. The CDR3 DNA is TGTGCCAGCAGCCCCGAGGGAACAGGGACTTCACCCCTCCACTTT. Its protein product is CASSPEGTGTSPLHF.

V gene TRBV20-1 combines with J gene TRBJ2-1; D is undetermined. CDR3 length: 10 residues. CDR1 DFQATT and CDR2 SNEGSKA come from the germline V gene (reference sequence). V lost 6 bases and J lost 4, with 4 bases in between. CDR3 sequence: CSARYNEQFF. CDR3 sequence (DNA): TGCAGTGCACGGTACAATGAGCAGTTCTTC.

V usage is TRBV11-3 and J usage is TRBJ2-3; D unclear. Between the trimmed V and J ends, which lost 4 bases and 8 bases, there was a span of 13 bases. CDR1 SGHNT and CDR2 YENEEA come from the germline V gene. The CDR3 is made up of 13 amino acids. The CDR3 here is CASSSNPDTTQYF. As DNA, the CDR3 is TGTGCCAGCAGCTCAAACCCTGACACTACGCAGTATTTT.

The J gene is TRBJ1-2, the V gene TRBV27; D is uncertain. The CDR3 has 14 residues. Germline V gene data show CDR1 as MNHEY and CDR2 as SMNVEV (reference sequence). The V end lost 2 bases, the J end lost 8 bases, and 15 bases lay between the germline ends. The CDR3 nucleotides read TGTGCCAGCAGTTTAGCGGGGTCGGGCGGAGGCTACACCTTC. Protein: CASSLAGSGGGYTF.

This clone was recorded a few times. The chain has TRBV12-3 or TRBV12-4 and TRBJ2-7; no definite D call. Trimming cost V 2 bases and J 5 bases, with 7 bases left between them. CDR3 size: 12 residues. The CDR3 region has the DNA TGTGCCAGCAGTTTATACACCAACGAGCAGTACTTC. This translates into CASSLYTNEQYF.

V is TRBV7-2 and J is TRBJ1-2, with TRBD1 matching over 7 bases. This CDR3 is built from 17 residues. V shed 3 bases and J 1 base; nucleotides not matched to a gene: 11. The germline gives CDR1 SGHTA, CDR2 FQGNSA. CDR3 in DNA: TGTGCCAGCAGCTTTCAAAATCCGACAGGGCTTAACTATGGCTACACCTTC. Translated: CASSFQNPTGLNYGYTF.

The V call is TRBV2, the J call TRBJ2-2; 10 nucleotides line up with TRBD2. There are 15 residues in the CDR3. The V gene's germline CDR1 is SNHLY and CDR2 FYNNEI. The V and J ends lost 6 bases and 5 bases, in that order; junction bases with no gene match: 6. The CDR3 reads CASRLLAGRTGELFF. The DNA of the CDR3 is TGTGCCAGCAGATTACTAGCGGGAAGGACCGGGGAGCTGTTTTTT.

V and J are TRBV2 and TRBJ2-7, with 10 bases fitting TRBD1. Germline V gives CDR1 SNHLY, CDR2 FYNNEI. The V and J ends lost 10 bases and 5 bases, in that order; junction bases with no gene match: 11. This CDR3 region has 14 residues. CDR3 protein: CANQPGQGINEQYF. CDR3 DNA: TGTGCCAACCAGCCGGGACAGGGGATCAACGAGCAGTACTTC. Complete variable domain (other parts from reference TRBV2 and TRBJ2-7): EPEVTQTPSHQVTQMGQEVILRCVPISNHLYFYWYRQILGQKVEFLVSFYNNEISEKSEIFDDQFSVERPDGSNFTLKIRSTKLEDSAMYFCANQPGQGINEQYFGPGTRLTVT.

The chain has TRBV5-6 and TRBJ2-1; TRBD2 is a possible D gene (6 bases). Trimming cost V 2 bases and J 10 bases, with 19 bases left between them. The CDR3 contains 15 residues. From germline, CDR1 is SGHDT and CDR2 YYEEEE. In DNA form, the CDR3 reads TGTGCCAGCAGCTTTAGCGCTAGCGAAATAGGGGAGCAGTTCTTC. Its protein is CASSFSASEIGEQFF.

This chain joins TRBV18 and TRBJ2-7, with TRBD2 as a possible D gene (6 bases). Germline CDR1 is KGHSH and CDR2 is LQKENI. This CDR3 spans 15 amino acids. The V end was cut by 3 bases, the J end by 4 bases, with 16 bases between. The CDR3 nucleotides are TGTGCCAGCTCACCGGGGACCACCGGGAGTTACGAGCAGTACTTC. Amino acid sequence: CASSPGTTGSYEQYF.

The chain employs TRBV6-5 and TRBJ2-5; D not certain. V lost 10 bases to trimming and J lost 0 bases, with 15 bases between them. Germline CDR1 MNHEY, CDR2 SVGAGI. The CDR3 is made up of 14 amino acids. The CDR3 coding sequence is TGTGCCACCCACTCTAGTCCGTACCAAGAGACCCAGTACTTC. Translation gives CATHSSPYQETQYF.

The V and J genes are TRBV3-1 (or the pseudogene TRBV3-2) and TRBJ2-7; perhaps TRBD1 as D (5 bases). With 2 bases removed from V and 0 bases from J, the gap between germline ends came to 8 bases. The CDR3 runs to 14 residues. The germline V gene encodes CDR1 LGHDT and CDR2 YNNKEL (reference sequence). The CDR3: CASSQQGGSYEQYF. CDR3 nucleotide sequence: TGTGCCAGCAGCCAACAGGGTGGCTCCTACGAGCAGTACTTC.

The genes are TRBV7-9 and TRBJ2-1; 10 positions match TRBD2. The CDR3 is 17 amino acids. The V and J ends lost 2 bases and 5 bases, in that order; junction bases with no gene match: 9. Germline V gene data show CDR1 as SEHNR and CDR2 as FQNEAQ (reference sequence). The CDR3 DNA reads TGTGCCAGCAGCTTATCACGCGGTGGACTAGCGGACAATGAGCAGTTCTTC. It is translated as CASSLSRGGLADNEQFF.

The chain recombines TRBV2 with TRBJ2-3, with TRBD2 matching over 10 bases. The CDR3 totals 16 residues. CDR1 and CDR2 from the germline V gene are SNHLY and FYNNEI. The trim removed 5 bases at V and 2 bases at J, leaving 7 bases unmatched. The CDR3 nucleotides are TGTGCCAGCAGTATCAGGGGACTAGCGAACACAGATACGCAGTATTTT. This sequence encodes CASSIRGLANTDTQYF.

CDR3 in amino acids: CASSLPRGPYEQYF. The CDR3 coding sequence is TGTGCCAGCAGTCTGCCCAGGGGTCCCTACGAGCAGTACTTC. The chain combines TRBV28 with TRBJ2-7; maybe TRBD1 (6 bases). The germline gives CDR1 MDHEN, CDR2 SYDVKM. The V gene lost 5 bases and the J gene lost 2 bases, with 13 bases spanning the gap. The CDR3 sequence is 14 residues long. Full variable domain (remainder filled in from reference TRBV28 and TRBJ2-7): DVKVTQSSRYLVKRTGEKVFLECVQDMDHENMFWYRQDPGLGLRLIYFSYDVKMKEKGDIPEGYSVSREKKERFSLILESASTNQTSMYLCASSLPRGPYEQYFGPGTRLTVT.

The chain couples TRBV6-5 to TRBJ2-2; the D gene is possibly TRBD2 (5 bases). In germline, CDR1 is MNHEY, CDR2 SVGAGI. The germline V and J ends were trimmed by 8 bases and 0 bases, with 10 bases remaining between them. The CDR3 contains 14 residues. CDR3 residues: CASVRLTNTGELFF. Written as DNA, the CDR3 is TGTGCCAGCGTACGACTAACGAACACCGGGGAGCTGTTTTTT.

The chain has TRBV14 and TRBJ2-5; 8 bases are shared with TRBD2. V lost 0 bases, J lost 5 bases, and 11 bases stayed unmatched. The CDR3 has 17 amino acids. Germline CDR1 SGHDN, CDR2 FVKESK. CDR3: CASSQEGVAGLSETQYF. The CDR3 region has the DNA TGTGCCAGCAGCCAAGAAGGGGTAGCGGGATTGAGTGAGACCCAGTACTTC.

The J gene is TRBJ2-7, the V gene TRBV28, with no clear D. This CDR3 comprises 13 residues. CDR1 MDHEN and CDR2 SYDVKM come from the germline V gene. Trimming cost V 7 bases and J 2 bases, with 12 bases left between them. The CDR3 bases are TGTGCCAGCATGAAGGAGAAACCCTACGAGCAGTACTTC. Protein sequence: CASMKEKPYEQYF.

The chain carries TRBV7-9 and TRBJ1-1; D remains ambiguous. The CDR3 has 13 amino acids. V dropped 4 bases and J dropped 7 bases, with 13 bases sitting between them. From germline, CDR1 is SEHNR and CDR2 FQNEAQ (reference sequence). CDR3 coding DNA: TGTGCCAGCAGCTCATTCCGGGATAGTGAAGCTTTCTTT. Amino acids: CASSSFRDSEAFF.

The V gene is TRBV27, the J gene TRBJ2-3; 8 bases fit TRBD2. Germline lookup yields CDR1 MNHEY and CDR2 SMNVEV (reference sequence). The CDR3 totals 17 residues. V lost 2 bases, J lost 4 bases, and 11 bases stayed unmatched. CDR3 loop: CASSLPGLARDPDTQYF. For the CDR3, the DNA is TGTGCCAGCAGTTTACCCGGACTAGCAAGAGACCCAGATACGCAGTATTTT.

The rearrangement joins TRBV7-2 to TRBJ1-1, with a tentative D call TRBD1 (6 bases). Deletions cut 5 bases from V and 3 bases from J, with 10 bases between. The germline CDR1 and CDR2 sequences are SGHTA and FQGNSA. This CDR3 is 13 amino acids long. The CDR3: CASSNQGYTEAFF. The CDR3 bases are TGTGCCAGCAGCAATCAGGGGTACACTGAAGCTTTCTTT. The full variable domain, its missing parts supplied by reference TRBV7-2 and TRBJ1-1, is GAGVSQSPSNKVTEKGKDVELRCDPISGHTALYWYRQSLGQGLEFLIYFQGNSAPDKSGLPSDRFSAERTGGSVSTLTIQRTQQEDSAVYLCASSNQGYTEAFFGQGTRLTVV.

This clone was picked up one time. The gene calls are TRBV11-2 and TRBJ1-5; 11 bases agree with TRBD1. The CDR3 is made up of 17 amino acids. Germline V CDR1 and CDR2: SGHAT, FQNNGV. J was trimmed by 6 bases and V by 1 base; bases with no gene match: 8. The CDR3 coding sequence is TGTGCCAGCAGCTTAGGTACCGGGACAGGGGGATTTCAGCCCCAGCATTTT. Translated, it gives CASSLGTGTGGFQPQHF.

The chain has TRBV13 and TRBJ2-1, with 11 nucleotides matching TRBD2. J gave up 6 bases and V 4 bases, and 14 bases lay outside the gene matches. Germline V lookup: CDR1 PRHDT, CDR2 FYEKMQ (reference sequence). The CDR3 contains 18 residues. The DNA for the CDR3 is TGTGCCAGCAGCTCCGCCACCCCCGGGACTAGCGGAGCCAATGAGCAGTTCTTC. Protein sequence: CASSSATPGTSGANEQFF.

J is TRBJ2-3 and V is TRBV7-2; D perhaps matches TRBD2 (5 bases). Germline CDR1 SGHTA, CDR2 FQGNSA. V was pared by 11 bases and J by 0 bases, with 18 bases between. The CDR3 is 15 residues long. The CDR3 loop reads CAASPSRVSTDTQYF. CDR3 DNA sequence: TGTGCCGCCTCTCCGTCGCGGGTGAGCACAGATACGCAGTATTTT.